These 22 T cell receptor beta chains share one sample of origin, sequenced in a study of PD-1 and CTLA-4 blockade in melanoma. Measured with immunoSEQ multiplex PCR; TCRdb has only the in-frame clones, and not every one. The sample includes 28,000 or so clones, less than 95% of them seen just once. Specimen: CD8+ T cells from peripheral blood, collected from a patient given anti-PD-1 treatment. Receptor source: a human donor with melanoma.

This clone was observed a few times. CDR3 region: CTSSQVGPATSGGNFTGELFF. In DNA, the CDR3 is TGCACCAGCAGCCAAGTGGGGCCCGCTACTAGCGGGGGTAATTTCACCGGGGAGCTGTTTTTT. The chain uses TRBV1 and TRBJ2-2; the table gives TRBD2 as D, unverified against the DNA. TRBV1 is annotated as a pseudogene. The CDR3 runs 21 residues.

The chain carries TRBV5-8 and TRBJ2-7; TRBD1 is a possible D gene (6 bases). CDR3 length: 18 residues. V was pared by 3 bases and J by 2 bases, with 24 bases between. Germline CDR1 SGHTS, CDR2 YDEGEE. The CDR3 spells CASSSNRLTGTPTYEQYF. CDR3 DNA: TGTGCCAGCAGCTCCAATCGCTTAACCGGGACACCGACCTACGAGCAGTACTTC.

This chain links TRBV14 with TRBJ1-1; no clear D. CDR1 is SGHDN, CDR2 FVKESK, per germline. This CDR3 comprises 13 residues. V lost 2 bases and J lost 4, with 8 bases in between. CDR3 DNA sequence: TGTGCCAGCAGCCAATACCAGAGCACTGAAGCTTTCTTT. It codes for CASSQYQSTEAFF.

This clone was seen more than once but under ten times. The chain uses TRBV9 and TRBJ1-3; D is unclear. The germline gives CDR1 SGDLS, CDR2 YYNGEE. The CDR3 extends over 10 amino acids. V shed 7 bases and J shed 8 bases, with 7 bases lying between them. CDR3 sequence (DNA): TGTGCCAGCCCGGTTTACACCATATATTTT. Protein: CASPVYTIYF.

The CDR3 nucleotides read TGTGCCAGTAGTATGGGTCCTACCCCCCGGGGGACCTATCGCACAGATACGCAGTATTTT. It translates to CASSMGPTPRGTYRTDTQYF. V usage is TRBV19 and J usage is TRBJ2-3, with D possibly TRBD2 on 6 matching bases. V gave up 3 bases and J gave up 1 base, with 26 bases separating them. The CDR3 runs 20 residues. The V gene's germline CDR1 is LNHDA and CDR2 SQIVND (reference sequence).

The gene calls are TRBV7-6 and TRBJ2-2; 7 nucleotides line up with TRBD1. Trimming took 6 bases from V and 6 from J; bases not matched to a gene: 10. The CDR3 loop spans 15 amino acids. Germline CDR1 and CDR2: SGHVS and FNYEAQ. CDR3 sequence (DNA): TGTGCCAGCAGAGACCGACAGGGAAGTCCCGGGGAGCTGTTTTTT. It translates to CASRDRQGSPGELFF.

The chain has TRBV7-8 and TRBJ1-6; TRBD1 matches 10 bases. J lost 7 bases, V lost 4 bases, and 7 bases had no gene match. Germline V CDR1 and CDR2: SGHVS, FQNEAQ. The CDR3 has 16 amino acids. The CDR3 sequence: CASSSDRGLGNSPLHF. The CDR3 DNA reads as TGTGCCAGCAGCTCCGACAGGGGGCTTGGGAATTCACCCCTCCACTTT.

This sequence joins TRBV28 and TRBJ1-4; D gene uncertain. The CDR3 sequence is 13 residues long. CDR1 is MDHEN and CDR2 is SYDVKM in the germline V gene. V lost 6 bases and J 14 bases, leaving 19 bases between the germline ends. The CDR3 nucleotides are TGTGCCAGCAGCGGACTGCCACCTGGGCTGCTGTTTTTT. Translating it yields CASSGLPPGLLFF.

The J gene is TRBJ1-2, the V gene TRBV6-5, with 11 positions matching TRBD1. V lost 6 bases, J lost 2 bases, and 5 bases stayed unmatched. The CDR3 spans 15 residues. CDR1 is MNHEY, CDR2 SVGAGI, per germline. CDR3 in amino acids: CASSGTGGSNYGYTF. The CDR3 DNA follows: TGTGCCAGCAGCGGGACAGGGGGTTCGAACTATGGCTACACCTTC.

This chain links TRBV5-5 with TRBJ2-5, with D possibly TRBD1 on 5 matching bases. The V end lost 2 bases, the J end lost 1 base, and 12 bases lay between the germline ends. Germline CDR1 and CDR2: SGHKS and YYEKEE (reference sequence). This CDR3 has 15 amino acids. The CDR3 region is CASSLWYRPQETQYF. CDR3 nucleotides: TGTGCCAGCAGCTTATGGTACAGGCCCCAAGAGACCCAGTACTTC.

This clone was seen only once. This chain connects TRBV10-2 to TRBJ1-3; D uncertain. This CDR3 is built from 16 residues. Germline V lookup: CDR1 WSHSY, CDR2 SAAADI. Trimming removed 0 bases from V and 2 bases from J, with 11 bases in between. The CDR3 bases are TGCGCCAGCAGTGAGTCAGGAGCGCGGACTGGAAACACCATATATTTT. Translated, it gives CASSESGARTGNTIYF.

J is TRBJ2-1 and V is TRBV30, with 9 bases fitting TRBD2. The ends lost 5 bases at V and 7 bases at J; junction bases unmatched: 9. The CDR3 has 14 amino acids. Germline loops: CDR1 GTSNPN, CDR2 SVGIG (reference sequence). Here the CDR3 DNA reads TGTGCCTGGCTGTCCCCGGCGGGAGGGAATGAGCAGTTCTTC. It encodes CAWLSPAGGNEQFF. The full variable domain, rest sourced from reference TRBV30 and TRBJ2-1, is SQTIHQWPATLVQPVGSPLSLECTVEGTSNPNLYWYRQAAGRGLQLLFYSVGIGQISSEVPQNLSASRPQDRQFILSSKKLLLSDSGFYLCAWLSPAGGNEQFFGPGTRLTVL.

This CDR3 reads CATSDLGTLSLPGELFF. CDR3 coding DNA: TGTGCCACCAGTGACTTGGGGACACTAAGTCTCCCCGGGGAGCTGTTTTTT. The chain is built from TRBV24-1 and TRBJ2-2; D perhaps matches TRBD1 (6 bases). With 4 bases removed from V and 6 bases from J, the gap between germline ends came to 20 bases. The germline V gene encodes CDR1 KGHDR and CDR2 SFDVKD. There are 17 residues in the CDR3.

The chain carries TRBV21-1 and TRBJ2-1; TRBD2 is taken as the D call from the table, unchecked against the DNA. TRBV21-1 is shown as a pseudogene. The CDR3 consists of 19 residues. CDR3 in DNA: TGTGCCAGCAGCAAAGGACTAGCGGGTGACACGTACTCCTACAATGAGCAGTTCTTC. As protein: CASSKGLAGDTYSYNEQFF.

The J gene is TRBJ1-2, the V gene TRBV3-1 (or the pseudogene TRBV3-2); D may be TRBD1 (5 bases). The length of the CDR3 is 14 residues. Deletions cut 8 bases from V and 5 bases from J, with 18 bases between. CDR1 is LGHDT, CDR2 YNNKEL, per germline (reference sequence). For the CDR3, the DNA is TGTGCCAGCCTGGGGGAAAATGTGAAATATGGCTACACCTTC. Amino acid sequence: CASLGENVKYGYTF.

The V gene is TRBV5-4, the J gene TRBJ2-1, with D perhaps matching TRBD1 (6 bases). From germline, CDR1 is SGHNT and CDR2 YYREEE (reference sequence). This CDR3 has 15 residues. Trimming left V 3 bases short and J 0 bases short, with 10 bases between. The CDR3 DNA reads as TGTGCCAGCAGCTCAGGGGTCTCCTCCTACAATGAGCAGTTCTTC. It yields the protein CASSSGVSSYNEQFF.

V gene TRBV9 combines with J gene TRBJ2-7, with D possibly matching TRBD2 (6 bases). CDR1 SGDLS and CDR2 YYNGEE come from the germline V gene. The length of the CDR3 is 11 residues. V gave up 7 bases and J gave up 7 bases, with 12 bases separating them. CDR3 region: CASGTAREQYF. The CDR3 coding sequence is TGTGCCAGCGGGACTGCGAGGGAGCAGTACTTC.

CDR3 DNA sequence: TGTGCCAGCAGTTACGACCCCCTCAATGAGCAGTTCTTC. This sequence encodes CASSYDPLNEQFF. The V and J genes are TRBV6-6 and TRBJ2-1; D remains unclear. Trimming stripped 2 bases from V and 6 bases from J, with 8 bases between. The CDR3 totals 13 residues. Germline V CDR1 and CDR2: MNHNY, SVGAGI (reference sequence).

The chain links TRBV18 to TRBJ2-3; TRBD2 matches at 15 bases. CDR3 length: 19 residues. V shed 5 bases and J 0 bases; nucleotides not matched to a gene: 9. Germline V lookup: CDR1 KGHSH, CDR2 LQKENI. In DNA form, the CDR3 reads TGTGCCAGCTCATCCTCCGGGACTAGCGGGGGGACTAGCACAGATACGCAGTATTTT. As protein: CASSSSGTSGGTSTDTQYF.

The V and J genes are TRBV10-3 and TRBJ2-5; tentative D call: TRBD1 (5 bases). The CDR3 totals 13 residues. V was trimmed by 4 bases and J by 3 bases, leaving 9 bases between them. Germline V CDR1 and CDR2: ENHRY, SYGVKD. CDR3 in amino acids: CAISGIGEETQYF. Here the CDR3 DNA reads TGTGCCATCAGTGGAATAGGGGAAGAGACCCAGTACTTC.

The rearrangement joins TRBV3-1 (or the pseudogene TRBV3-2) to TRBJ2-2; D call uncertain. Germline CDR1 LGHDT, CDR2 YNNKEL (reference sequence). This CDR3 has 16 amino acids. The V end lost 0 bases, the J end lost 0 bases, and 8 bases lay between the germline ends. The CDR3, as DNA: TGTGCCAGCAGCCAAGAGGATCGGGCGAACACCGGGGAGCTGTTTTTT. It encodes CASSQEDRANTGELFF.

This chain joins TRBV2 and TRBJ1-2; D is possibly TRBD1 (5 bases). This CDR3 has 15 amino acids. Germline V lookup: CDR1 SNHLY, CDR2 FYNNEI. Trimming stripped 2 bases from V and 4 bases from J, with 14 bases between. The CDR3 protein is CASSEKTVIVYGYTF. CDR3 in DNA: TGTGCCAGCAGTGAAAAGACAGTCATCGTCTATGGCTACACCTTC.